These 2 T cell receptor beta chains originate from one sample sequenced in a study of blood T cell repertoires in COVID-19 (dated by TCRdb to 2018 to 2020). The library was made by the immunoSEQ multiplex PCR assay. Entries here come from immuneACCESS through TCRdb and include only in-frame sequences with V and J called. Some clones fail to appear in such tables; in the studies checked, an unresolved V gene covers under half of the shortfall, and the cause of the remainder is unknown. This sample gives approximately 210,000 clones in total; roughly 84% of them show up just once. The ten largest clones take up 1.5% to 2% of the sample. Sequencing was carried out using peripheral blood. The source is a man aged 40-55 years with active or convalescent COVID-19.

This clone was found once. The chain is built from TRBV5-6 and TRBJ2-7, with 7 bases identical to TRBD1. V lost 0 bases and J lost 1; bases outside the gene matches: 7. The CDR3 runs to 16 residues. Per the germline V gene, CDR1 is SGHDT and CDR2 is YYEEEE. CDR3 in DNA: TGTGCCAGCAGCTTGGATCGAACAGGGGTATCCTACGAGCAGTACTTC. This translates into CASSLDRTGVSYEQYF. The whole variable domain, remainder taken from reference TRBV5-6 and TRBJ2-7, is DAGVTQSPTHLIKTRGQQVTLRCSPKSGHDTVSWYQQALGQGPQFIFQYYEEEERQRGNFPDRFSGHQFPNYSSELNVNALLLGDSALYLCASSLDRTGVSYEQYFGPGTRLTVT.

The chain is built from TRBV11-2 and TRBJ2-1; maybe TRBD1 (5 bases). The ends were cut back, 1 base at V and 1 base at J, with 8 bases in the middle. Germline V gene lookup returns CDR1 SGHAT and CDR2 FQNNGV. This CDR3 comprises 15 residues. The CDR3 reads CASSLGRASYNEQFF. The CDR3 DNA is TGTGCCAGCAGCTTAGGCAGGGCTTCCTACAATGAGCAGTTCTTC.